This T cell receptor beta chain originates from a study of blood T cell repertoires in COVID-19. The overall study: T cells, B-cell-depleted T cells, or PBMCs provided the cDNA or gDNA that served as material.

The CDR3 consists of 14 residues. Trimming shortened V by 5 bases and J by 0 bases, and 7 bases separated the two germline ends. CDR1 KGHSH and CDR2 LQKENI come from the germline V gene. Repertoires were generated with immunoSEQ multiplex PCR, while TCRdb's copy carries only in-frame clones and drops some. The sample shows approximately 200,000 clones, approximately 83% of them seen only once. The rearrangement links TRBV18 to TRBJ1-4, with no clear D. The specimen was PBMCs or T cells enriched from blood (not recorded which). This clonotype was sampled from a middle-aged woman with acute COVID-19. In DNA, the CDR3 is TGTGCCAGCTCAGCGCTTGCAACTAATGAAAAACTGTTTTTT. It specifies CASSALATNEKLFF.